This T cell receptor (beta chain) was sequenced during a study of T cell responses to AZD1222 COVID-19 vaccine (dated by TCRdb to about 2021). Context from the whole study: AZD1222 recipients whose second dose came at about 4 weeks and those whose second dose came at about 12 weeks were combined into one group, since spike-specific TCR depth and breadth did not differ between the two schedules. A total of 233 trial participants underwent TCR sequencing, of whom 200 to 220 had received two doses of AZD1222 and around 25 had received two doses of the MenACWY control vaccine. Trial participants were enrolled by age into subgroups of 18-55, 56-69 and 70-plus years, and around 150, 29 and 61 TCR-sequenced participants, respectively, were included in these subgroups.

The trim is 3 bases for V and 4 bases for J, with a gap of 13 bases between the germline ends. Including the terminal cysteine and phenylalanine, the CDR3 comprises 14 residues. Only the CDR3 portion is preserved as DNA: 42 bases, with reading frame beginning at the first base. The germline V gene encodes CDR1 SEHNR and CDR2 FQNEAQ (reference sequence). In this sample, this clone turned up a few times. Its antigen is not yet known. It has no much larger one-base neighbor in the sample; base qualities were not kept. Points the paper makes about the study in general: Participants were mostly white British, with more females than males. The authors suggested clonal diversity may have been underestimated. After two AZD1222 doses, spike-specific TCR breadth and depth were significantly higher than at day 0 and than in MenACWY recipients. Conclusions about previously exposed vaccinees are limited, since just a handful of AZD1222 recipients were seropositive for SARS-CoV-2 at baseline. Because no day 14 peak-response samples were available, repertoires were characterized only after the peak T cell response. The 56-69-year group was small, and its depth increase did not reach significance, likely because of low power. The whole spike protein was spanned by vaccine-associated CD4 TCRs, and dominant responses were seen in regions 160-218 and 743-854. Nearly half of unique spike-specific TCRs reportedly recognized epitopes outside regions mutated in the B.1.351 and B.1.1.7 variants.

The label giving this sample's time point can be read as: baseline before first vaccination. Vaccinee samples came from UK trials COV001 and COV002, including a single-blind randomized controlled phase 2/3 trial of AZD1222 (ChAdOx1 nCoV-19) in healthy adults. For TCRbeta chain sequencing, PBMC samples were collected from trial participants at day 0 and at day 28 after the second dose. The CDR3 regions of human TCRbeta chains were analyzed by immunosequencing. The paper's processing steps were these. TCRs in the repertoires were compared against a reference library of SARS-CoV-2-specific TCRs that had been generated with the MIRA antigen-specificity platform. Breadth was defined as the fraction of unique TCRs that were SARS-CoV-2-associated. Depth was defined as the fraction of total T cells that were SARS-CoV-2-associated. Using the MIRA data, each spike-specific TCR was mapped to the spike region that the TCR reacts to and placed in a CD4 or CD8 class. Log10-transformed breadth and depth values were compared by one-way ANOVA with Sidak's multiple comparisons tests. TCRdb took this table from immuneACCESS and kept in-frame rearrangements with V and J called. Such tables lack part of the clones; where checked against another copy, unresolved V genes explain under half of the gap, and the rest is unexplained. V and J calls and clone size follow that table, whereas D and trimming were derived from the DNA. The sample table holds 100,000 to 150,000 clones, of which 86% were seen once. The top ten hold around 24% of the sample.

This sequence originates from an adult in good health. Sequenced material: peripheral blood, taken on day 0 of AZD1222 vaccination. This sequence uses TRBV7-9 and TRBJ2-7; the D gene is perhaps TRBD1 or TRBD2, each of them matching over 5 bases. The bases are TGTGCCAGCAGCTTCGGGGCCAGAGATTACGAGCAGTACTTC. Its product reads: CASSFGARDYEQYF.